The 22 T cell receptor beta chains below come from one sample, sequenced in a study of T cell repertoires in cytomegalovirus infection. In TCRdb, the reads were re-called with MiXCR into one record per CDR3 protein. Of under 800,000 distinct CDR3 sequences listed, roughly 24% were seen once; the top ten hold around 8%. Sequencing was done on a sample of CD8+ T cells from PBMCs. Receptors were obtained from a human donor in good health (CMV status not recorded). Some clones in this sample may be carry-over from other donors' samples.

This clonotype turned up a few times. The J gene is TRBJ1-5, the V gene TRBV28; no clear D gene. Germline V gene sequence: CDR1 MDHEN, CDR2 SYDVKM. CDR3 length: 15 residues. The V end lost 10 bases, the J end lost 3 bases, and 19 bases lay between the germline ends. CDR3 bases: TGTGCCACCTACGAGGTAGGCCCCCTCAATCAGCCCCAGCATTTT. This sequence encodes CATYEVGPLNQPQHF.

V usage is TRBV29-1 and J usage is TRBJ2-7, with 7 bases lining up with TRBD1. CDR3 size: 14 residues. The J segment lost 6 bases and the V segment lost 0 bases, leaving 8 bases of the junction unmatched. Germline V gives CDR1 SQVTM, CDR2 ANQGSEA. This CDR3 reads CSVEDLGDSLEQYV. For the CDR3, the DNA is TGCAGCGTTGAAGATCTTGGGGACAGCCTCGAGCAGTACGTC.

This chain uses TRBV29-1 with TRBJ2-3, with a tentative D call TRBD2 (7 bases). Germline CDR1 and CDR2: SQVTM and ANQGSEA. V lost 3 bases and J 1 base, leaving 11 bases between the germline ends. This CDR3 contains 14 residues. The CDR3 here is CSVDPGGRTDTQYF. In DNA form, the CDR3 reads TGCAGCGTTGACCCCGGGGGGCGCACAGATACGCAGTATTTT.

This clonotype has a count of ten or more. V is TRBV6-2 or TRBV6-3 and J is TRBJ2-1; D is ambiguous. The CDR3 sequence is 15 residues long. Germline CDR1 and CDR2: MNHEY and SVGEGT. Trimming stripped 2 bases from V and 0 bases from J, with 8 bases between. CDR3 bases: TGTGCCAGCAGTTACGTGGGTAACTCCTACAATGAGCAGTTCTTC. Translating it yields CASSYVGNSYNEQFF.

Turning to this clonotype: At one end the junction does not follow the germline gene, possibly because of a read error. The CDR3 loop reads CSASFGREVF. The CDR3 bases are TGCAGTGCTAGTTTCGGCAGGGAAGTCTTC. This chain connects TRBV20-1 to TRBJ2-7; a possible D gene is TRBD1 (5 bases). Germline CDR1 DFQATT, CDR2 SNEGSKA (reference sequence). The CDR3 covers 10 residues.

In the case of this clonotype: This clone may be a read error of a much larger clone one base away. The chain couples TRBV28 to TRBJ1-1; a possible D gene is TRBD1 (5 bases). CDR1 is MDHEN, CDR2 SYDVKM, per germline. The CDR3 is made up of 12 amino acids. CDR3 coding DNA: TGTGTCAGCTCCCGGTGGGGGACTGAAGCTTTCTTT. Translated, it gives CVSSRWGTEAFF.

V and J are TRBV20-1 and TRBJ2-1; TRBD2 matches 7 bases. CDR3 size: 14 residues. The trim removed 3 bases at V and 4 bases at J, leaving 6 bases unmatched. Germline V CDR1 and CDR2: DFQATT, SNEGSKA (reference sequence). The CDR3 sequence is CSASPSGVYNEQFF. The CDR3 bases are TGCAGTGCTAGCCCCAGCGGGGTATACAATGAGCAGTTCTTC.

The chain has TRBV5-1 and TRBJ1-1; 8 bases fit TRBD1. Germline CDR1 and CDR2: SGHRS and YFSETQ. With V trimmed by 7 bases and J by 1 base, 6 bases remained unmatched. The CDR3 consists of 14 residues. CDR3 amino acids: CASGPGTGNTEAFF. The CDR3 nucleotides are TGCGCCAGCGGACCCGGGACAGGGAACACTGAAGCTTTCTTT. Supplemented by reference TRBV5-1 and TRBJ1-1, the full variable domain reads KAGVTQTPRYLIKTRGQQVTLSCSPISGHRSVSWYQQTPGQGLQFLFEYFSETQRNKGNFPGRFSGRQFSNSRSEMNVSTLELGDSALYLCASGPGTGNTEAFFGQGTRLTVV.

This chain uses TRBV14 with TRBJ2-7; D unresolved. CDR1 and CDR2 (germline): SGHDN, FVKESK. The length of the CDR3 is 13 residues. The germline V and J ends were trimmed by 3 bases and 0 bases, with 6 bases remaining between them. The CDR3 spells CASSHLSSYEQYV. CDR3 nucleotides: TGTGCCAGCAGCCACCTCAGCTCCTACGAGCAGTACGTC.

The V and J genes are TRBV20-1 and TRBJ2-2; a possible D gene is TRBD1 (6 bases). V was shortened by 4 bases and J by 6 bases, with 18 bases between the two germline ends. This CDR3 spans 15 amino acids. Germline CDR1 reads DFQATT; CDR2 reads SNEGSKA (reference sequence). CDR3 DNA: TGCAGTGCTATCCCGTACAGGGTCGTGGCCGGGGAGCTGTTTTTT. It is translated as CSAIPYRVVAGELFF.

The chain couples TRBV12-3 or TRBV12-4 to TRBJ2-5, with 7 bases fitting TRBD2. This CDR3 has 15 residues. The V segment lost 2 bases and the J segment 3 bases; nucleotides outside the gene matches: 6. CDR3: CASSLSRDYKETQYF. The CDR3 region has the DNA TGTGCCAGCAGTTTATCTCGGGACTATAAAGAGACCCAGTACTTC.

This clonotype has a count of ten or more. Here the CDR3 DNA reads TGTGCCAGCAGTTTAGATCCCTCTGGGGCCAACGTCCTGACTTTC. Amino acids: CASSLDPSGANVLTF. The V call is TRBV28, the J call TRBJ2-6; D is ambiguous. This CDR3 is 15 amino acids long. V lost 2 bases and J lost 0, with 5 bases in between. In germline, CDR1 is MDHEN, CDR2 SYDVKM.

The chain has TRBV6-8 and TRBJ1-5; D gene uncertain. The CDR3 has 13 residues. The V end lost 6 bases, the J end lost 4 bases, and 10 bases lay between the germline ends. CDR1 and CDR2 from the germline V gene are MNHGY and SAAAGT. The CDR3 region is CASRPSVNQPQHF. CDR3 DNA: TGTGCCAGCAGACCGTCGGTGAATCAGCCCCAGCATTTT.

The chain recombines TRBV6-5 with TRBJ1-5, with D possibly being TRBD1 (5 bases). The CDR3 length is 16 residues. The germline V and J ends were trimmed by 5 bases and 4 bases, with 18 bases remaining between them. Germline loops: CDR1 MNHEY, CDR2 SVGAGI. The CDR3 spells CASSLQGGGDNQPQHF. As DNA, the CDR3 is TGTGCCAGCAGTCTTCAGGGTGGAGGCGATAATCAGCCCCAGCATTTT.

As regards this clonotype: A much larger clone differs by one base, so this may be a read error. The V call is TRBV7-9, the J call TRBJ2-4, with 9 bases identical to TRBD1. The CDR3 extends over 17 amino acids. From germline, CDR1 is SEHNR and CDR2 FQNEAQ (reference sequence). The CDR3 region is CANSTRDRGGAKNIQYF. DNA for the CDR3: TGTGCCAACAGCACCCGCGACAGGGGGGGAGCCAAAAACATTCAGTACTTC.

This clonotype occurred a few times. The chain joins TRBV7-6 to TRBJ2-1; 8 nucleotides agree with TRBD1. CDR3 size: 15 residues. V gave up 5 bases and J gave up 4 bases; unmatched junction bases: 7. Germline CDR1 and CDR2: SGHVS and FNYEAQ. The CDR3 region has the DNA TGTGCCAGCAGCCCGACAGGGGTTCGTTACAATGAGCAGTTCTTC. Its translation: CASSPTGVRYNEQFF.

This clonotype was seen ten or more times. This chain uses TRBV28 with TRBJ2-1; 8 bases are shared with TRBD2. Germline trimming cut 2 bases from V and 4 bases from J; bases unmatched to any gene: 7. CDR3 length: 16 residues. Germline V gives CDR1 MDHEN, CDR2 SYDVKM. CDR3 protein: CASSLGRAGAYNEQFF. As DNA, the CDR3 is TGTGCCAGCAGTTTAGGGCGAGCGGGGGCTTACAATGAGCAGTTCTTC.

The chain has TRBV13 and TRBJ1-2; 9 bases agree with TRBD1. Germline CDR1 and CDR2: PRHDT and FYEKMQ (reference sequence). This CDR3 has 15 residues. V lost 5 bases, J lost 4 bases, and 8 bases stayed unmatched. The CDR3 reads CASSPRTGAVYGYTF. The CDR3 nucleotides read TGTGCCAGCAGCCCGAGGACAGGGGCGGTCTATGGCTACACCTTC.

This clonotype was observed at least ten times. The V and J genes are TRBV12-3 or TRBV12-4 and TRBJ2-1; TRBD1 aligns across 11 bases. The V gene end was trimmed by 8 bases and the J gene end by 4 bases; junction bases not matched to a gene: 4. This CDR3 contains 14 residues. Here the CDR3 DNA reads TGTGCCAGCCTTGGGACAGGGGGGTACAATGAGCAGTTCTTC. Protein sequence: CASLGTGGYNEQFF.

This chain connects TRBV28 to TRBJ1-3; the D is unclear. The germline V gene has CDR1 MDHEN and CDR2 SYDVKM. V shed 2 bases and J shed 0 bases, with 14 bases lying between them. The CDR3 consists of 17 residues. The CDR3 region has the DNA TGTGCCAGCAGTTTAGACCCGGCCATATACTCTGGAAACACCATATATTTT. It is translated as CASSLDPAIYSGNTIYF.

This chain uses TRBV14 with TRBJ2-4, with 8 bases matching TRBD2. The CDR3 is 13 residues long. Germline values: CDR1 SGHDN, CDR2 FVKESK. V shed 6 bases, J shed 12 bases, and the junction held 10 bases outside the gene matches. The CDR3 here is CASSRLALGGQYF. The CDR3, as DNA: TGTGCCAGCAGTCGACTAGCGTTAGGCGGTCAGTACTTC.

This clonotype was counted at least ten times. The CDR3: CASSFGTREQYF. Written as DNA, the CDR3 is TGTGCCAGCAGCTTTGGGACGCGCGAGCAGTACTTC. The rearrangement links TRBV7-2 to TRBJ2-7; D might be TRBD1 or TRBD2, each matching 5 bases. The CDR3 loop spans 12 amino acids. Trimming left V 3 bases short and J 6 bases short, with 9 bases between. Per the germline V gene, CDR1 is SGHTA and CDR2 is FQGNSA.